The following is a T cell receptor (beta chain) sequence with its context. The antigen remains undetermined. These data belong to a study of cytomegalovirus exposure and HLA in healthy donors. Study-level results: When analyzed later, a missense DCLRE1C variant was found to be linked to TCR beta V- and J-gene trimming.

J lost 2 bases, V lost 5 bases, and 2 bases had no gene match. CDR1 is ENHRY, CDR2 SYGVKD, per germline. The CDR3 covers 13 residues. 60 Vbeta and 13 Jbeta primers were used in PCR. Some clones are missing from TCRdb's copy, which holds only in-frame ones; the method was immunoSEQ multiplex PCR. The table has tens of thousands of clones, 70% to 85% seen once. The genes are TRBV10-3 and TRBJ1-2; 7 bases agree with TRBD1. The receptor's source is a woman between 40 and 50 years old in good health and CMV-seropositive. Sequenced material: PBMCs. CDR3 bases: TGTGCCATCAGTTCACAGGGGAACTATGGCTACACCTTC. Translation: CAISSQGNYGYTF.